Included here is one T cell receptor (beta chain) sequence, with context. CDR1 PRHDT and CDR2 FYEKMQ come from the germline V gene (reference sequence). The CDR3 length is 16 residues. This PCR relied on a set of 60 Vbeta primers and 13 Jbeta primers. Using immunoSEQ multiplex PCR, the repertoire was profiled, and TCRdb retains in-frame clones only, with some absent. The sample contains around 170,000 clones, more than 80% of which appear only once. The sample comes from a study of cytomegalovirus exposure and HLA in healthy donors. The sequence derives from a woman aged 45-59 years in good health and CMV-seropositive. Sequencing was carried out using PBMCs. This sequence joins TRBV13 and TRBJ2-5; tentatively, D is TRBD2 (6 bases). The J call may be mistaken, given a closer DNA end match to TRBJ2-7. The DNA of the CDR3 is TGTGCCAGCAGCTTATGGTTACGGGGAGGATCCTACGAGCAGTACTTC. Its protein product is CASSLWLRGGSYEQYF.